These T cell receptor beta chains were read from a single sample in a study of Ad26.COV2.S vaccination and SARS-CoV-2 variants. Only in-frame clones appear in the TCRdb table, and some are missing; sequencing was by immunoSEQ multiplex PCR. In the table there are roughly 410,000 clones, 83% of which are singletons. The material sequenced was peripheral blood, taken in a trial of Ad26.COV2.S vaccine versus placebo. The source of these receptors is a person aged 18-60 years who received the Ad26.COV2.S COVID-19 vaccine or a placebo. CDR3s include the opening cysteine and the closing phenylalanine or tryptophan. A D gene is named only where the DNA matches it firmly. Where a row states a size, it is once, few, many or the class of an expanded clone; other rows omit it.

clone size: .
J gene: TRBJ2-7
D gene: .
V gene: TRBV30
CDR3 protein: CAWSVQGSVYEQYF
CDR3 DNA: TGTGCCTGGAGTGTACAAGGGTCTGTCTACGAGCAGTACTTC

clone size: few
J gene: TRBJ1-5
D gene: .
V gene: TRBV19
CDR3 protein: CASSIRRNQPQHF
CDR3 DNA: TGTGCCAGTAGTATCCGACGGAATCAGCCCCAGCATTTT

clone size: .
J gene: TRBJ2-3
D gene: .
V gene: TRBV5-1
CDR3 protein: CASSLVDSQSTDTQYF
CDR3 DNA: TGCGCCAGCAGCTTGGTGGACAGCCAGTCCACAGATACGCAGTATTTT

clone size: .
J gene: TRBJ2-3
D gene: .
V gene: TRBV11-1
CDR3 protein: CASSRDDTQYF
CDR3 DNA: TGTGCCAGCAGCCGAGACGATACGCAGTATTTT

clone size: .
J gene: TRBJ1-1
D gene: .
V gene: TRBV4-2
CDR3 protein: CASSWGVGNTEAFF
CDR3 DNA: TGTGCCAGCAGCTGGGGCGTCGGGAACACTGAAGCTTTCTTT

clone size: .
J gene: TRBJ2-7
D gene: .
V gene: TRBV21-1
CDR3 protein: CASSKSGTGGNEQYF
CDR3 DNA: TGTGCCAGCAGCAAAAGCGGGACAGGGGGCAACGAGCAGTACTTC

clone size: .
J gene: TRBJ1-1
D gene: .
V gene: TRBV3-1/TRBV3-2
CDR3 protein: CASSQEVDSYTEAFF
CDR3 DNA: TGTGCCAGCAGCCAGGAAGTGGACAGCTACACTGAAGCTTTCTTT

clone size: once
J gene: TRBJ2-3
D gene: TRBD2
V gene: TRBV5-4
CDR3 protein: CASSFGRGGTDTQYF
CDR3 DNA: TGTGCCAGCAGCTTTGGGCGGGGGGGGACAGATACGCAGTATTTT

clone size: .
J gene: TRBJ2-7
D gene: .
V gene: TRBV27
CDR3 protein: CASSPGHSYEQYF
CDR3 DNA: TGTGCCAGCAGTCCGGGCCATTCCTACGAGCAGTACTTC

clone size: .
J gene: TRBJ2-5
D gene: .
V gene: TRBV4-1
CDR3 protein: CASSHWGRDQETQYF
CDR3 DNA: TGCGCCAGCAGCCATTGGGGGCGGGACCAAGAGACCCAGTACTTC

clone size: .
J gene: TRBJ2-1
D gene: TRBD2
V gene: TRBV10-1
CDR3 protein: CASSATTSGRKEQFF
CDR3 DNA: TGCGCCAGCAGTGCTACGACTAGCGGGAGGAAAGAGCAGTTCTTC

clone size: .
J gene: TRBJ1-1
D gene: .
V gene: TRBV18
CDR3 protein: CASSPGHQNTEAFF
CDR3 DNA: TGTGCCAGCTCACCGGGTCACCAGAACACTGAAGCTTTCTTT

clone size: once
J gene: TRBJ2-7
D gene: .
V gene: TRBV2
CDR3 protein: CASSASGGPSYEQYF
CDR3 DNA: TGTGCCAGTAGCGCGTCCGGAGGGCCTTCCTACGAGCAGTACTTC

clone size: .
J gene: TRBJ1-2
D gene: .
V gene: TRBV13
CDR3 protein: CASSLRDRPGTF
CDR3 DNA: TGTGCCAGCAGCTTACGAGACAGGCCAGGGACCTTC

clone size: .
J gene: TRBJ2-4
D gene: .
V gene: TRBV1
CDR3 protein: CTSSFQGGRQNIQYF
CDR3 DNA: TGCACCAGCAGCTTCCAAGGGGGGAGGCAAAACATTCAGTACTTC

clone size: .
J gene: TRBJ1-4
D gene: .
V gene: TRBV7-8
CDR3 protein: CASSLISGSTNEKLFF
CDR3 DNA: TGTGCCAGCAGCCTGATTTCAGGGTCAACTAATGAAAAACTGTTTTTT

clone size: .
J gene: TRBJ2-2
D gene: .
V gene: TRBV5-1
CDR3 protein: CASSLQTGQGGELFF
CDR3 DNA: TGCGCCAGCAGCTTGCAAACAGGGCAAGGCGGGGAGCTGTTTTTT

clone size: once
J gene: TRBJ2-1
D gene: TRBD2
V gene: TRBV27
CDR3 protein: CASSSGTSGYNEQFF
CDR3 DNA: TGTGCCAGCAGCTCCGGGACTAGCGGTTACAATGAGCAGTTCTTC

clone size: .
J gene: TRBJ1-2
D gene: .
V gene: TRBV11-3
CDR3 protein: CASSSRREVDYGYTF
CDR3 DNA: TGTGCCAGCAGCTCTCGGAGGGAAGTGGACTATGGCTACACCTTC

clone size: .
J gene: TRBJ2-1
D gene: .
V gene: TRBV4-1
CDR3 protein: CASSQTPGAVTYNEQFF
CDR3 DNA: TGCGCCAGCAGCCAAACCCCGGGGGCCGTGACCTACAATGAGCAGTTCTTC

clone size: .
J gene: TRBJ2-1
D gene: .
V gene: TRBV29-1
CDR3 protein: CSGTMLRDYEQFF
CDR3 DNA: TGCAGCGGGACAATGCTCCGGGACTATGAGCAGTTCTTC

clone size: .
J gene: TRBJ1-1
D gene: TRBD1
V gene: TRBV4-1
CDR3 protein: CASSRRSDRVPEAFF
CDR3 DNA: TGCGCCAGCAGCCGACGCTCGGACAGGGTACCTGAAGCTTTCTTT

clone size: few
J gene: TRBJ1-2
D gene: TRBD1
V gene: TRBV10-1
CDR3 protein: CASSRNRGYGYTF
CDR3 DNA: TGCGCCAGCAGTCGGAACAGGGGGTATGGCTACACCTTC

clone size: many
J gene: TRBJ2-7
D gene: .
V gene: TRBV12-3/TRBV12-4
CDR3 protein: CASSLYRGREQYF
CDR3 DNA: TGTGCCAGCAGTTTATATCGAGGGAGAGAGCAGTACTTC

clone size: .
J gene: TRBJ1-2
D gene: TRBD1
V gene: TRBV12-5
CDR3 protein: CATGTGVNYGYTF
CDR3 DNA: TGTGCTACGGGGACAGGAGTGAACTATGGCTACACCTTC

clone size: .
J gene: TRBJ1-6
D gene: TRBD1
V gene: TRBV27
CDR3 protein: CASSLSAGGNSPLHF
CDR3 DNA: TGTGCCAGCAGTTTATCGGCAGGGGGGAATTCACCCCTCCACTTT

clone size: .
J gene: TRBJ1-1
D gene: .
V gene: TRBV7-3
CDR3 protein: CASSVQGGNEAFF
CDR3 DNA: TGTGCCAGCAGCGTGCAGGGAGGCAATGAAGCTTTCTTT

clone size: once
J gene: TRBJ1-2
D gene: .
V gene: TRBV10-3
CDR3 protein: CAIAQGANYGYTF
CDR3 DNA: TGTGCCATCGCGCAGGGAGCTAACTATGGCTACACCTTC

clone size: .
J gene: TRBJ2-4
D gene: .
V gene: TRBV11-2
CDR3 protein: CASSSVQAKNIQYF
CDR3 DNA: TGTGCCAGCAGCTCCGTTCAAGCCAAAAACATTCAGTACTTC

clone size: .
J gene: TRBJ2-5
D gene: .
V gene: TRBV5-4
CDR3 protein: CASSRGTPQETQYF
CDR3 DNA: TGTGCCAGCAGCCGCGGGACACCCCAAGAGACCCAGTACTTC

clone size: .
J gene: TRBJ2-7
D gene: .
V gene: TRBV10-3
CDR3 protein: CAISGKSFQGLSSYEQYF
CDR3 DNA: TGTGCCATCAGTGGCAAATCCTTTCAAGGGTTGTCGAGCTACGAGCAGTACTTC

clone size: .
J gene: TRBJ2-3
D gene: .
V gene: TRBV15
CDR3 protein: CATSRGLIAASTDTQYF
CDR3 DNA: TGTGCCACCAGCAGAGGGTTGATAGCGGCTAGCACAGATACGCAGTATTTT

clone size: .
J gene: TRBJ2-1
D gene: .
V gene: TRBV11-3
CDR3 protein: CASSFGLNEQFF
CDR3 DNA: TGTGCCAGCAGCTTTGGACTAAATGAGCAGTTCTTC

clone size: .
J gene: TRBJ2-7
D gene: TRBD2
V gene: TRBV12-3/TRBV12-4
CDR3 protein: CASTAGGPQEQYF
CDR3 DNA: TGTGCCAGCACAGCGGGAGGGCCTCAAGAGCAGTACTTC

clone size: .
J gene: TRBJ1-5
D gene: TRBD1
V gene: TRBV23-1
CDR3 protein: CASSFPGQGVDQPQHF
CDR3 DNA: TGCGCCAGCAGTTTCCCGGGACAGGGGGTAGATCAGCCCCAGCATTTT

clone size: .
J gene: TRBJ2-1
D gene: .
V gene: TRBV24-1
CDR3 protein: CATSDSWGAYNEQFF
CDR3 DNA: TGTGCCACCAGTGATTCTTGGGGGGCTTACAATGAGCAGTTCTTC

clone size: .
J gene: TRBJ1-2
D gene: .
V gene: TRBV7-8
CDR3 protein: CASSLVEGVSLFNDYGYTF
CDR3 DNA: TGTGCCAGCAGCTTAGTAGAGGGAGTCTCCCTATTCAATGACTATGGCTACACCTTC

clone size: many
J gene: TRBJ1-2
D gene: .
V gene: TRBV3-1/TRBV3-2
CDR3 protein: CASSQGSSLGAYGYTF
CDR3 DNA: TGTGCCAGCAGCCAAGGGTCCTCGCTGGGGGCCTATGGCTACACCTTC

clone size: .
J gene: TRBJ1-2
D gene: TRBD1
V gene: TRBV7-9
CDR3 protein: CASESIWRGTGPLYGYTF
CDR3 DNA: TGTGCCAGCGAGAGCATTTGGAGGGGGACAGGGCCCTTATATGGCTACACCTTC

clone size: .
J gene: TRBJ2-4
D gene: .
V gene: TRBV30
CDR3 protein: CATRGGNIQYF
CDR3 DNA: TGTGCCACCCGCGGCGGTAACATTCAGTACTTC

clone size: .
J gene: TRBJ1-4
D gene: TRBD1
V gene: TRBV11-2
CDR3 protein: CASSTWTGLDEKLFF
CDR3 DNA: TGTGCCAGCAGCACCTGGACAGGGTTAGATGAAAAACTGTTTTTT

clone size: few
J gene: TRBJ1-2
D gene: .
V gene: TRBV7-9
CDR3 protein: CASSLGRVRYTF
CDR3 DNA: TGTGCCAGCAGCCTGGGCCGGGTTCGCTACACCTTC

clone size: .
J gene: TRBJ1-6
D gene: .
V gene: TRBV6-2/TRBV6-3
CDR3 protein: CASSYSRNSPLHF
CDR3 DNA: TGTGCCAGCAGTTACTCGAGGAATTCACCCCTCCACTTT

clone size: .
J gene: TRBJ1-2
D gene: .
V gene: TRBV7-2
CDR3 protein: CASLEQRALGYTF
CDR3 DNA: TGTGCCAGCTTAGAGCAGCGGGCCTTGGGCTACACCTTC

clone size: .
J gene: TRBJ1-2
D gene: .
V gene: TRBV7-2
CDR3 protein: CASSLVQAAGYTF
CDR3 DNA: TGTGCCAGCAGCTTAGTCCAGGCAGCTGGCTACACCTTC

clone size: .
J gene: TRBJ2-7
D gene: TRBD2
V gene: TRBV4-1
CDR3 protein: CASSQEKASGVYEQYF
CDR3 DNA: TGCGCCAGCAGCCAAGAAAAGGCTAGCGGAGTCTACGAGCAGTACTTC